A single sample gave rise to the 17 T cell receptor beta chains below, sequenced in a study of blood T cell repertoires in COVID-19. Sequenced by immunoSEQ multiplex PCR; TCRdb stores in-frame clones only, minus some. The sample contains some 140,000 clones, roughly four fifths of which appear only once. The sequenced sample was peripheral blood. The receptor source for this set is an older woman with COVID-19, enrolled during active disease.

The CDR3 nucleotides read TGTGCCAGCAACCGGGGGCAGGGGGACACTGAAGCTTTCTTT. Translating gives CASNRGQGDTEAFF. The chain is built from TRBV11-1 and TRBJ1-1; TRBD1 aligns across 7 bases. Per the germline V gene, CDR1 is SGHAT and CDR2 is FQDESV (reference sequence). V lost 7 bases, J lost 3 bases, and 8 bases stayed unmatched. The CDR3 runs to 14 residues.

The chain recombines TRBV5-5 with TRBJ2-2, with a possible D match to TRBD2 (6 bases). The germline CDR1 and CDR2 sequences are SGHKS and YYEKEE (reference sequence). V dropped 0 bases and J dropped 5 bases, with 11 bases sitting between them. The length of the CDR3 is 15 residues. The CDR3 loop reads CASSLAQGGTGELFF. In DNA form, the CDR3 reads TGTGCCAGCAGCTTGGCCCAGGGAGGAACCGGGGAGCTGTTTTTT.

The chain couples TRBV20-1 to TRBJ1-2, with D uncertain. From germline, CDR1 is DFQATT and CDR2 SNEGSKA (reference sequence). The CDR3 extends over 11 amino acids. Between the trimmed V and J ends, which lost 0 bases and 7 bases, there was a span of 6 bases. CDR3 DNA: TGCAGTGCTAGAGATCCGGGTGGCTACACCTTC. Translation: CSARDPGGYTF.

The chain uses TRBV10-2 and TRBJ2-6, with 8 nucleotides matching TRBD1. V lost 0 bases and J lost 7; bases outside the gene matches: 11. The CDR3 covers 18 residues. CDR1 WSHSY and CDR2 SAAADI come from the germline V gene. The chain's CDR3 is CASSESAGGVLGANVLTF. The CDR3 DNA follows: TGCGCCAGCAGTGAGTCGGCAGGGGGCGTGTTAGGCGCCAACGTCCTGACTTTC.

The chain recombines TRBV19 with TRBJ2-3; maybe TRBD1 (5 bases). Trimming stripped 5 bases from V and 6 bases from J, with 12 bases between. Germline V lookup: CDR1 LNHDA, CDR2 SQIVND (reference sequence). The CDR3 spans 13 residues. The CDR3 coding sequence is TGTGCCAGTAGTCCCCTGACAGACGATACGCAGTATTTT. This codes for CASSPLTDDTQYF.

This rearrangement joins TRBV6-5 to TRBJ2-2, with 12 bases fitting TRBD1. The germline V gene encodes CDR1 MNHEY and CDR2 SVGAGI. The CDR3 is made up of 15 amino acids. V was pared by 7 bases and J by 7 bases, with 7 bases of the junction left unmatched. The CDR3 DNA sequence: TGTGCCAGCAACCGGGACAGGGGGCTGGACGGGGAGCTGTTTTTT. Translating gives CASNRDRGLDGELFF.

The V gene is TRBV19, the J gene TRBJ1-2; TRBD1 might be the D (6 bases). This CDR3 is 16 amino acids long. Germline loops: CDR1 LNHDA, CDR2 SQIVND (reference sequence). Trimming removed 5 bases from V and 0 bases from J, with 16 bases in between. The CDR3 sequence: CASSFTQGPPNYGYTF. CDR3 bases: TGTGCCAGTAGTTTTACACAGGGCCCTCCTAACTATGGCTACACCTTC.

The chain's CDR3 is CASSLAGAVGQPQHF. In nucleotides, the CDR3 is TGTGCCAGCAGCTTGGCAGGGGCAGTTGGTCAGCCCCAGCATTTT. The J gene is TRBJ1-5, the V gene TRBV5-6; D is perhaps TRBD1 (6 bases). CDR3 length equals 15 residues. Deletions cut 0 bases from V and 6 bases from J, with 13 bases between. The germline CDR1 and CDR2 sequences are SGHDT and YYEEEE.

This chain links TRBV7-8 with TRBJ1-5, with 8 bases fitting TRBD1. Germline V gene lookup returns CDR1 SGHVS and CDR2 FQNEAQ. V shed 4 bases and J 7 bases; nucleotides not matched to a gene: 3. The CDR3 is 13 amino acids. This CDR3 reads CASSWTGRQPQHF. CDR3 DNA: TGTGCCAGCAGCTGGACAGGGCGACAGCCCCAGCATTTT.

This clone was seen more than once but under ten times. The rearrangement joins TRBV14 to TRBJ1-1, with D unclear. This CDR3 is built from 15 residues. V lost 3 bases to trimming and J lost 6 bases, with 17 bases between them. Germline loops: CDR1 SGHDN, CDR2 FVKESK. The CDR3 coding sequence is TGTGCCAGCAGCCAGGTTCGGGAACGGCTTCCTGAAGCTTTCTTT. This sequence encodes CASSQVRERLPEAFF.

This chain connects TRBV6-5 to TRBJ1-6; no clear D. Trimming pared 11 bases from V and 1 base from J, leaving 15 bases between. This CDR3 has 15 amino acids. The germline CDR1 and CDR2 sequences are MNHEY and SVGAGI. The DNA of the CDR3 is TGTGCCGGAGGAGTTGGACGGTCCTATAATTCACCCCTCCACTTT. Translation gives CAGGVGRSYNSPLHF.

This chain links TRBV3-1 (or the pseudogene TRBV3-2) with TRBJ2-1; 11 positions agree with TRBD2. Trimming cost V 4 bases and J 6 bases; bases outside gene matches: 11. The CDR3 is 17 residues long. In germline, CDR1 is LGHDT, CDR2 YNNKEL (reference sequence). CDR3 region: CASSRPVGLAGGNEQFF. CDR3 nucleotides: TGTGCCAGCAGCCGCCCGGTGGGGCTAGCGGGGGGCAATGAGCAGTTCTTC.

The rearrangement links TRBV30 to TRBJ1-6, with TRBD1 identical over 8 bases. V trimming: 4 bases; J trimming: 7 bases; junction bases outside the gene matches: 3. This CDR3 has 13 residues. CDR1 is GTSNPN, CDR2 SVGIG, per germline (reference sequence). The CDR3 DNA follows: TGTGCCTGGACGGGACAGGCCAATTCACCCCTCCACTTT. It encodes CAWTGQANSPLHF.

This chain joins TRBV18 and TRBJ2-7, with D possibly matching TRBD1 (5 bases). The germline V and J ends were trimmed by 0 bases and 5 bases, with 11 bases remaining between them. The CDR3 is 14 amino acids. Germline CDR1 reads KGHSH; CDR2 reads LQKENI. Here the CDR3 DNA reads TGTGCCAGCTCACCACCCAGGGCTTTAGACGAGCAGTACTTC. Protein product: CASSPPRALDEQYF.

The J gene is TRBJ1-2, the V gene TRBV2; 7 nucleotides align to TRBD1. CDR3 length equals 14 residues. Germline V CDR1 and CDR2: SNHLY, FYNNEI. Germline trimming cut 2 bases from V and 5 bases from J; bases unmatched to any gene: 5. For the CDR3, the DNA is TGTGCCAGCAGTGAATTGACAGGGAGGTATGGCTACACCTTC. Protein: CASSELTGRYGYTF.

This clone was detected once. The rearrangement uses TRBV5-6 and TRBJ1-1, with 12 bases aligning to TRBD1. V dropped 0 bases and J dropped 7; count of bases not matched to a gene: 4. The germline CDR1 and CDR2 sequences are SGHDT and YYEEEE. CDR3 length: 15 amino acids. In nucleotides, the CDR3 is TGTGCCAGCAGCTTGGTGGGACAGGGGGCACTTGAAGCTTTCTTT. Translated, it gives CASSLVGQGALEAFF.

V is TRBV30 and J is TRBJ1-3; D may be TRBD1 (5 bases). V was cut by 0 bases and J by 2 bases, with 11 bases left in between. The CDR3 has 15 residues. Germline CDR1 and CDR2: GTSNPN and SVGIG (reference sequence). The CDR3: CAWSVMGLAGNTIYF. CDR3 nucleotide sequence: TGTGCCTGGAGTGTAATGGGGCTGGCTGGAAACACCATATATTTT.